This is a list of T cell receptor beta chains from one sample in a study of blood T cell repertoires in COVID-19. The data were produced by immunoSEQ multiplex PCR, yet TCRdb's version contains in-frame clones alone and is incomplete. The sample shows roughly 200,000 clones, about 80% of them seen only once. Sequencing was done on a sample of peripheral blood. The receptors come from a man in his forties or fifties with active or convalescent COVID-19. Both conserved end residues are part of each CDR3.

V gene	J gene	CDR3 protein
TRBV19	TRBJ2-2	CASSQNRNTGELFF
TRBV5-1	TRBJ2-5	CASRTGTVKETQYF
TRBV7-2	TRBJ1-1	CASSLVNTEAFF
TRBV4-2	TRBJ1-1	CASSQALQVGRRTEAFF
TRBV28	TRBJ1-5	CASSSGQVIKKPQHF
TRBV19	TRBJ2-1	CASSIEADGSSYNEQFF
TRBV29-1	TRBJ2-3	CSVSTGSTDTQYF
TRBV9	TRBJ2-3	CASSVVGQETDTQYF
TRBV29-1	TRBJ1-3	CSAREVSGNTIYF
TRBV21-1	TRBJ1-5	CASTHRGQYSNQPQHF
TRBV5-1	TRBJ2-2	CASSLYGEVTGELFF
TRBV30	TRBJ1-5	CAWSVGREEPQHF
TRBV11-2	TRBJ1-4	CASSLGTREEKLFF
TRBV27	TRBJ1-5	CASSFLRPPGQPQHF
TRBV7-8	TRBJ1-1	CASSSGGQRTAFF
TRBV9	TRBJ1-3	CASSGGAFAGNTIYF